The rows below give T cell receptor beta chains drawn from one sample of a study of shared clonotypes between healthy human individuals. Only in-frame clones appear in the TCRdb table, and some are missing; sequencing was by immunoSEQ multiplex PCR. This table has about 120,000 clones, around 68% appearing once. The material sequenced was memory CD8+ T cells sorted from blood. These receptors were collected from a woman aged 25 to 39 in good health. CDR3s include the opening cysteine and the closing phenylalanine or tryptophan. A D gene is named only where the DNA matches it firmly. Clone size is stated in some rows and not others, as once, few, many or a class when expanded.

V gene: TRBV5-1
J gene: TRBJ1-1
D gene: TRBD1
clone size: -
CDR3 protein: CASRGWTGSSSTEAFF
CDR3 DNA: TGCGCCAGCAGAGGGTGGACAGGGTCGAGTAGCACTGAAGCTTTCTTT

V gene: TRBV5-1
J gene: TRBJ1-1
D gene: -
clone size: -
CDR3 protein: CASSSLELQNTEAFF
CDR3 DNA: TGCGCCAGCAGCAGCCTAGAACTACAGAACACTGAAGCTTTCTTT

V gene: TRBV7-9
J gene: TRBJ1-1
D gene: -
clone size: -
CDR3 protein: CAIRRYGEDSSTEAFF
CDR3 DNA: TGTGCCATCCGGAGGTACGGGGAGGATTCGTCCACTGAAGCTTTCTTT

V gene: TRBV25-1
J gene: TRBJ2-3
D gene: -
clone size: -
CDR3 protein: CASSDQGKDTQYF
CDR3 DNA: TGTGCCAGCAGTGACCAGGGGAAAGATACGCAGTATTTT

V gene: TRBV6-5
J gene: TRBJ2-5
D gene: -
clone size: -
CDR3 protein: CARDGQETQYF
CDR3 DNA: TGTGCCAGGGACGGACAAGAGACCCAGTACTTC

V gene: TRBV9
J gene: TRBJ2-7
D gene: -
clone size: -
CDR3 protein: CASSVALADKQYF
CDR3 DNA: TGTGCCAGCAGCGTGGCGCTAGCAGACAAGCAGTACTTC

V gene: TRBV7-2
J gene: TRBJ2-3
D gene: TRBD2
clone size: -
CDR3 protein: CASSLGFPRGADTQYF
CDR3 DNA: TGTGCCAGCAGCTTAGGATTTCCGCGGGGGGCAGATACGCAGTATTTT

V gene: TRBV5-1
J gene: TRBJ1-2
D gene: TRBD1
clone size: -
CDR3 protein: CASSLSDRVRNYGYTF
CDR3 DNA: TGCGCCAGCAGCTTAAGCGACAGGGTCCGGAACTATGGCTACACCTTC

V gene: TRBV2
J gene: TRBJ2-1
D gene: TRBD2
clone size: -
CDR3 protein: CASTPGGRAINEQFF
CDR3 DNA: TGTGCCAGCACACCCGGCGGGAGGGCCATCAATGAGCAGTTCTTC

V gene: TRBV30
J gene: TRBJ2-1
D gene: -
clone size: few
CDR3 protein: CAWSHDSSSEQFF
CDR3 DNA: TGTGCCTGGAGTCACGACTCCAGCAGTGAGCAGTTCTTC

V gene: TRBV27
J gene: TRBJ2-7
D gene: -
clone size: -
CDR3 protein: CASSLYPGTLDRHEQYF
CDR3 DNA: TGTGCCAGCAGTTTATACCCAGGGACGCTTGATCGGCACGAGCAGTACTTC

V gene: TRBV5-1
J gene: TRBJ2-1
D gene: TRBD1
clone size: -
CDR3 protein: CASSFSGTGGERVNEQFF
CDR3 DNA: TGCGCCAGCAGCTTCTCCGGGACAGGGGGCGAAAGGGTCAATGAGCAGTTCTTC

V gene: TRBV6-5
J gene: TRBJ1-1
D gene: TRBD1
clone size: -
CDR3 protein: CASSYGTANTEAFF
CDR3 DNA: TGTGCCAGCAGTTACGGGACAGCCAACACTGAAGCTTTCTTT

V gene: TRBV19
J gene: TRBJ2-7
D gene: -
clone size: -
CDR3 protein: CATTKPGTQSSYEQYF
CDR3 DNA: TGTGCCACCACAAAGCCCGGGACACAGAGCTCCTACGAGCAGTACTTC

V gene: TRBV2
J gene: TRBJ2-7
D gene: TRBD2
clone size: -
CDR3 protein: CASTPLAGVLYEQYF
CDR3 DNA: TGTGCCAGCACCCCACTAGCGGGAGTTCTCTACGAGCAGTACTTC

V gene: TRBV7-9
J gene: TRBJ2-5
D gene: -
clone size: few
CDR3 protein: CASSLDFEDLGTQYF
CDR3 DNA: TGTGCCAGCAGCTTAGACTTTGAGGACCTCGGGACCCAGTACTTC

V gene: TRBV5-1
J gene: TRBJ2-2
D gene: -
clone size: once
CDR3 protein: CASSLGHDTGELFF
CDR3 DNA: TGCGCCAGCAGCTTGGGACACGACACCGGGGAGCTGTTTTTT

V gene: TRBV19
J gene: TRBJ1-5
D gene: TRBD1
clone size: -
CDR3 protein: CASSAGQMSNQPQHF
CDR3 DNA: TGTGCCAGTAGTGCGGGACAGATGAGCAATCAGCCCCAGCATTTT

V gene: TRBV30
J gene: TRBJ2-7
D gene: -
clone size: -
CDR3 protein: CAWSQMASYEQYF
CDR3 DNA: TGTGCCTGGAGCCAGATGGCGTCCTACGAGCAGTACTTC

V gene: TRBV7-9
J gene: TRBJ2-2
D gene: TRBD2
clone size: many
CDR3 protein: CASSPGRLAGEPGELFF
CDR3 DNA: TGTGCCAGCAGCCCTGGCCGCCTAGCGGGAGAGCCCGGGGAGCTGTTTTTT

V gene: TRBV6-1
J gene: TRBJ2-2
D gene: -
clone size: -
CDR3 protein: CAGRQIATGELFF
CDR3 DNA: TGTGCCGGACGACAGATAGCCACCGGGGAGCTGTTTTTT

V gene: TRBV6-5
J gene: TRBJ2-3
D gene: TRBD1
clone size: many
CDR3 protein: CASSYSGQGIDTQYF
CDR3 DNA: TGTGCCAGCAGTTACTCGGGACAGGGGATAGATACGCAGTATTTT

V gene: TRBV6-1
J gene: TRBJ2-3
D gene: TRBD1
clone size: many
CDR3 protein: CASIIGGTGADTQYF
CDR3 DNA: TGTGCCAGCATCATTGGGGGGACAGGGGCAGATACGCAGTATTTT

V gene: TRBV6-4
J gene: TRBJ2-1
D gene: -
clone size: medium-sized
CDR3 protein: CASSDSDYNEQFF
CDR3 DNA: TGTGCCAGCAGTGACTCGGACTACAATGAGCAGTTCTTC

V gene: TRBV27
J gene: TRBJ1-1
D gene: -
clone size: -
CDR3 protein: CASSLGPGGNTEAFF
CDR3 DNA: TGTGCCAGCAGTTTAGGGCCGGGGGGGAACACTGAAGCTTTCTTT

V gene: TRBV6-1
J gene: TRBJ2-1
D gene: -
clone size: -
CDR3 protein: CASSGSNEQFF
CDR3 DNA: TGTGCCAGCAGTGGGAGCAATGAGCAGTTCTTC

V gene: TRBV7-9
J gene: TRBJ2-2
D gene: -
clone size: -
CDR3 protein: CASSLPGPLNTGELFF
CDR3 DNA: TGTGCCAGCAGCTTACCGGGACCGCTGAACACCGGGGAGCTGTTTTTT

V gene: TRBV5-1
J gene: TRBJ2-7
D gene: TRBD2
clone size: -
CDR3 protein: CASSPTPSGMYYEQYF
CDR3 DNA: TGCGCCAGCAGCCCGACCCCTAGCGGGATGTACTACGAGCAGTACTTC

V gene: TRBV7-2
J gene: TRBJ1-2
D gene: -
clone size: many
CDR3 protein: CASSPSLYGYTF
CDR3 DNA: TGTGCCAGCAGCCCATCCCTCTATGGCTACACCTTC

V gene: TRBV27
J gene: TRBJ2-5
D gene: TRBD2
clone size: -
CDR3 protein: CASSVRTSGRAMGETQYF
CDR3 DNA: TGTGCCAGCAGTGTGAGGACTAGCGGGAGGGCCATGGGAGAGACCCAGTACTTC

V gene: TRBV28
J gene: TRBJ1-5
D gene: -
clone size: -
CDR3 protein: CASSPRQALNQPQHF
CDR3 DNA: TGTGCCAGCAGCCCCCGACAGGCCTTGAATCAGCCCCAGCATTTT

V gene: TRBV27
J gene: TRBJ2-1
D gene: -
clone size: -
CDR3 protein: CASSPFGNEQFF
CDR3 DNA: TGTGCCAGCAGCCCCTTCGGCAATGAGCAGTTCTTC

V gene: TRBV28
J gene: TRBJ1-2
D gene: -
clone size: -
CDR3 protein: CASSFEGGYTF
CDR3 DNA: TGTGCCAGCAGTTTCGAGGGCGGCTACACCTTC

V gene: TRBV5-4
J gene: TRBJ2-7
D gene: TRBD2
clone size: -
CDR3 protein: CASSIASGIYVYEQYF
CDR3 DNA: TGTGCCAGCAGCATCGCTAGCGGGATTTACGTCTACGAGCAGTACTTC

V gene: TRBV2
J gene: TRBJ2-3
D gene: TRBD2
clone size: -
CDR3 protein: CARPGTNTDTQYF
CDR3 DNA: TGTGCCAGACCCGGGACTAACACAGATACGCAGTATTTT

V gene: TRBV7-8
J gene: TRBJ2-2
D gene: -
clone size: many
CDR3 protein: CASSLLSGNTGELFF
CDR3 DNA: TGTGCCAGCAGCTTACTTAGCGGGAACACCGGGGAGCTGTTTTTT

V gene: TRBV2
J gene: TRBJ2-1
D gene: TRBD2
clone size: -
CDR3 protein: CATASGATYNEQFF
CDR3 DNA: TGTGCCACGGCGAGCGGGGCGACCTACAATGAGCAGTTCTTC

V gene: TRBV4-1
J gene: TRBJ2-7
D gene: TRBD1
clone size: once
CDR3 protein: CASSQPSGGRGNPYEQYF
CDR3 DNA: TGCGCCAGCAGCCAACCTTCGGGTGGCAGGGGGAATCCCTACGAGCAGTACTTC

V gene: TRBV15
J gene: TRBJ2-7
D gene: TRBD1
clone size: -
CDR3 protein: CATSRDRDRSFYEQYF
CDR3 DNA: TGTGCCACCAGCAGGGACCGGGACAGGTCCTTCTACGAGCAGTACTTC

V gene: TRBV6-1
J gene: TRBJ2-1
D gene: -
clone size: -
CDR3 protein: CASSEDYNEQFF
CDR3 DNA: TGTGCCAGCAGTGAGGACTACAATGAGCAGTTCTTC

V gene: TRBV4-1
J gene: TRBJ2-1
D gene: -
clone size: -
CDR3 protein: CASSQDGLNTYNEQFF
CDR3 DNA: TGCGCCAGCAGCCAAGATGGGCTCAACACCTACAATGAGCAGTTCTTC

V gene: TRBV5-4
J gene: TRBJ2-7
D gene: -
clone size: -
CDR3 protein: CASSSTGVSSYEQYF
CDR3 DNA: TGTGCCAGCAGCTCCACCGGCGTTTCCTCCTACGAGCAGTACTTC

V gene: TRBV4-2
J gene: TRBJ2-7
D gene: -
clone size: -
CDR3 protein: CASSQAPGGREAGRRYEQYF
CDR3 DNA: TGTGCCAGCAGCCAAGCCCCAGGGGGGCGGGAGGCCGGCCGGCGGTACGAGCAGTACTTC

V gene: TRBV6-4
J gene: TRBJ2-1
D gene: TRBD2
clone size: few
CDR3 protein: CASSESSGSKNEQFF
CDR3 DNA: TGTGCCAGCAGTGAGTCTAGCGGGAGTAAGAATGAGCAGTTCTTC